The sequence of this T cell receptor beta chain was determined in a study of T cell changes during pregnancy in multiple sclerosis. The repertoire was sequenced with immunoSEQ multiplex PCR; TCRdb's copy has only in-frame clones and lacks some. The sample holds tens of thousands of clones, around 90% seen once. The CDR3 contains 15 residues. From germline, CDR1 is SGDLS and CDR2 YYNGEE. Trimming took off 6 bases at V and 5 bases at J, with 17 bases between the two ends. This receptor was taken from a female donor with multiple sclerosis, enrolled in a pregnancy study. The chain uses TRBV9 and TRBJ1-4; D is ambiguous. The sequencing used CD4+ T cells from peripheral blood mononuclear cells, collected in the third trimester of pregnancy. The CDR3 sequence: CASKVGMGLNEKLFF. Written as DNA, the CDR3 is TGTGCCAGCAAAGTTGGTATGGGCCTCAATGAAAAACTGTTTTTT.